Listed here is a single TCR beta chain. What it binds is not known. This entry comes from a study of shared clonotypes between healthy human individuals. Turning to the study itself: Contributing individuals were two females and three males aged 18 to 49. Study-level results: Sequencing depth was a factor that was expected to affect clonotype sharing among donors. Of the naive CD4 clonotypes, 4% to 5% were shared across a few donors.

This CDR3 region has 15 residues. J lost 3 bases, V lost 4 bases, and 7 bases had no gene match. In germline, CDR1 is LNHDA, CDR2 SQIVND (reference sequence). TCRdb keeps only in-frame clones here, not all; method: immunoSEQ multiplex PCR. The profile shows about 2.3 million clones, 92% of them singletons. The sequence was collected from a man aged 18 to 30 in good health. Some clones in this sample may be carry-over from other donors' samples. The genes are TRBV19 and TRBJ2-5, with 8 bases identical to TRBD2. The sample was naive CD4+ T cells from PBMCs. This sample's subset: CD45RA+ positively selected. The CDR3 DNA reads TGTGCCAGTAGTACTACCAGCGGGGGAGAAGAGACCCAGTACTTC. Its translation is CASSTTSGGEETQYF.